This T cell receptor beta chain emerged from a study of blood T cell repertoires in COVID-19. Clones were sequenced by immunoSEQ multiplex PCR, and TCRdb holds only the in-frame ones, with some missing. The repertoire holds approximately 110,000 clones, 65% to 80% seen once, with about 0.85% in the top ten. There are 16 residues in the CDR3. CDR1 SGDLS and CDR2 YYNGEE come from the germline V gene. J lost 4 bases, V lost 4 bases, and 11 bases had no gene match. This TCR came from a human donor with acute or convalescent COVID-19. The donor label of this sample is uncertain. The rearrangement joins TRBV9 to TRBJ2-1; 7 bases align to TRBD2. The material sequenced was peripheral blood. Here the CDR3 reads CASSPPWGGAYNEQFF. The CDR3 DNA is TGTGCCAGCAGCCCCCCATGGGGGGGTGCGTACAATGAGCAGTTCTTC.